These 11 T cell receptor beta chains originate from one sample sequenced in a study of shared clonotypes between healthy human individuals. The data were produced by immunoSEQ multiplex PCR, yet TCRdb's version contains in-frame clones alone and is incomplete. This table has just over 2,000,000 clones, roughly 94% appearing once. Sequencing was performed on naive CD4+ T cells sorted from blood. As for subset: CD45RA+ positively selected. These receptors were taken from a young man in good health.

The CDR3 DNA follows: TGTGCCAGCAGCTTGGCCGGACTAGCGGGGGCCACCGGGGAGCTGTTTTTT. Translated: CASSLAGLAGATGELFF. The chain is built from TRBV5-4 and TRBJ2-2, with 13 bases aligning to TRBD2. There are 17 residues in the CDR3. Germline values: CDR1 SGHNT, CDR2 YYREEE (reference sequence). J lost 4 bases, V lost 0 bases, and 3 bases had no gene match.

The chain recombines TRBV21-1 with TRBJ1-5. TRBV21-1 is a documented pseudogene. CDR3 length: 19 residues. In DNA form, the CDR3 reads TGTGCCAGCAGCAAAGGGCGGAGGCCCTTTGGATGGAGCAATCAGCCCCAGCATTTT. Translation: CASSKGRRPFGWSNQPQHF.

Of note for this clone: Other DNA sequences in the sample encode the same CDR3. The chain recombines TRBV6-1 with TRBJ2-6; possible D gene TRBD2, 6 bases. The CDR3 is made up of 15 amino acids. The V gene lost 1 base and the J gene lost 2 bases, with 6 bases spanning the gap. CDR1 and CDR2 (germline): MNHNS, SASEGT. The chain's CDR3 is CASSEGGAGANVLTF. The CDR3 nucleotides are TGTGCCAGCAGTGAAGGGGGGGCTGGGGCCAACGTCCTGACTTTC.

The CDR3 is CASSLVYVSDQYF. The CDR3 DNA sequence: TGTGCCAGCAGCTTAGTGTACGTCTCAGATCAGTACTTC. The rearrangement links TRBV7-8 to TRBJ2-4; no definite D call. The CDR3 covers 13 residues. V lost 1 base and J 12 bases, leaving 13 bases between the germline ends. Germline assignment: CDR1 SGHVS and CDR2 FQNEAQ.

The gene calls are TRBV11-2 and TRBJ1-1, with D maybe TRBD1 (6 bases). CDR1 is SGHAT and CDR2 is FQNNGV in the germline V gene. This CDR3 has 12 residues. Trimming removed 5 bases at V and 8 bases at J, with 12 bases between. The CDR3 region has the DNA TGTGCCAGCAGCACAGACGGGACAGAAGCTTTCTTT. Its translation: CASSTDGTEAFF.

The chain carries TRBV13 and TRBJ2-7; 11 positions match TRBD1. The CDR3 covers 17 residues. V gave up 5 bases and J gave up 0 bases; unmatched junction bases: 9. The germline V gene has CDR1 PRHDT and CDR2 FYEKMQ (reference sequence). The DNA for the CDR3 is TGTGCCAGCAGCCCGAAGGGACAGGGGGTTATCTCCTACGAGCAGTACTTC. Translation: CASSPKGQGVISYEQYF.

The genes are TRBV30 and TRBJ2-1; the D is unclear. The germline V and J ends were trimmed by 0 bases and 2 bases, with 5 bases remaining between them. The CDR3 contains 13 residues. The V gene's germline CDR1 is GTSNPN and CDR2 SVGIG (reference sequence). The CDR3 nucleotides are TGTGCCTGGAGTGTCGATGCCTACAATGAGCAGTTCTTC. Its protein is CAWSVDAYNEQFF.

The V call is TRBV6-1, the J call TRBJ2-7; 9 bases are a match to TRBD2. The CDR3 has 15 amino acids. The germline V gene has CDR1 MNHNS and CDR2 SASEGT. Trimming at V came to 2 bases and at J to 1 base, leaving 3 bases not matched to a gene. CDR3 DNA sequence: TGTGCCAGCAGTGAAAGCGGGGGGCTTTCCTACGAGCAGTACTTC. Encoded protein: CASSESGGLSYEQYF.

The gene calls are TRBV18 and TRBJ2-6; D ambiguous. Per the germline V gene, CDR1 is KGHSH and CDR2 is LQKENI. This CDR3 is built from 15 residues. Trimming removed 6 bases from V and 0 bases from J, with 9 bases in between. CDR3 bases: TGTGCCAGCTCTCTCCAGAGCTCTGGGGCCAACGTCCTGACTTTC. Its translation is CASSLQSSGANVLTF. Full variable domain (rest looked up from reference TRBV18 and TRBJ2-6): NAGVMQNPRHLVRRRGQEARLRCSPMKGHSHVYWYRQLPEEGLKFMVYLQKENIIDESGMPKERFSAEFPKEGPSILRIQQVVRGDSAAYFCASSLQSSGANVLTFGAGSRLTVL.

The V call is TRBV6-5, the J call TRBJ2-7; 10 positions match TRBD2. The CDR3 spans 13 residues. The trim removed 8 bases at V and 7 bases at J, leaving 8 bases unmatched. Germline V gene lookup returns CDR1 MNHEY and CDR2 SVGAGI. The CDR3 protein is CASQSGRAREQYF. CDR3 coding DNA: TGTGCCAGCCAGAGCGGGAGGGCCAGGGAGCAGTACTTC.

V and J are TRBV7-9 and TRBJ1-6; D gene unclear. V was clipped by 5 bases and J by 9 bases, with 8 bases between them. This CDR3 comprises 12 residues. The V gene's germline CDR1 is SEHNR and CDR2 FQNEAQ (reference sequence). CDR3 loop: CASSPAGSPLHF. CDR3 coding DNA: TGTGCCAGCAGCCCCGCGGGTTCACCCCTCCACTTT.